These T cell receptor beta chains were read from a single sample in a study of naive and memory T cell subsets. TCRdb independently ran MiXCR on the UMI-ligation and nested PCR reads; one entry per CDR3 protein. This sample yields approximately 89,000 distinct CDR3 sequences, of which roughly 7% are seen a single time; about 1.6% belongs to the top ten. Material: central memory CD4+ T cells from blood. These receptors all stem from a human donor in good health. Each CDR3 is given with its conserved first and last residue. A D gene is named only where the DNA matches it firmly. The size of a clone is reported for some rows only, either as once, few or many, or as a class for expanded clones.

clone_size | d_call | j_call | v_call | cdr3_nt | cdr3_aa
many | TRBD2 | TRBJ2-2 | TRBV28 | TGTGCCAGCAGTTTAGTGGCGGGTGGCGGGAGGACGAACACCGGGGAGCTGTTTTTT | CASSLVAGGGRTNTGELFF
many | TRBD1 | TRBJ1-1 | TRBV30 | TGTGCCTGGAGTCGACAGGGGCAGGGAACTGAAGCTTTCTTT | CAWSRQGQGTEAFF
few | TRBD2 | TRBJ2-1 | TRBV27 | TGTGCCAGCACCCTTCGTTACGGGGGGGCCCACAATGAGCAGTTCTTC | CASTLRYGGAHNEQFF
many | - | TRBJ2-1 | TRBV14 | TGTGCCAGCAGCCAAGATCTCACAGGGCTCGGCAATGAGCAGTTCTTC | CASSQDLTGLGNEQFF
few | - | TRBJ2-2 | TRBV20-1 | TGCAGTGCAGGACAGTTCACCGGGGAGCTGTTTTTT | CSAGQFTGELFF
few | TRBD2 | TRBJ2-2 | TRBV14 | TGTGCCAGCAGCCGGAAGACTAGCGCGAACACCGGGGAGCTGTTTTTT | CASSRKTSANTGELFF
- | - | TRBJ1-5 | TRBV28 | TGTGCCAGCAGTTTGGTTGGGAGAGATCAGCCCCAGCATTTT | CASSLVGRDQPQHF
- | - | TRBJ2-1 | TRBV12-3/TRBV12-4 | TGTGCCAGCAGGCCGCTAGCGTCCTACAATGAGCAGTTCTTC | CASRPLASYNEQFF
few | TRBD2 | TRBJ2-1 | TRBV30 | TGTGCCTGGAGTTCGGGGGGTCCGGAGCAGTTCTTC | CAWSSGGPEQFF
many | - | TRBJ1-1 | TRBV10-3 | TGTGCCATCAGTGATCACGAGGTCATGAACACTGAAGCTTTCTTT | CAISDHEVMNTEAFF
many | - | TRBJ2-7 | TRBV20-1 | TGCAGTGCTAGAGGACAGGCCCTCGGGGAGCAGTACTTC | CSARGQALGEQYF
many | TRBD2 | TRBJ2-3 | TRBV5-1 | TGCGCCAGCAGCTTGGCCCCCAGCGGGGGAGTCACAGATACGCAGTATTTT | CASSLAPSGGVTDTQYF
few | - | TRBJ1-5 | TRBV7-9 | TGTGCCAGCAGCTTTTCTACAGGTCATCAGCCCCAGCATTTT | CASSFSTGHQPQHF
many | - | TRBJ2-2 | TRBV11-2 | TGTGCCAGCAGCTATACGAACACCGGGGAGCTGTTTTTT | CASSYTNTGELFF
- | - | TRBJ2-6 | TRBV5-6 | TGTGCCAGCAGCTTGGTCTCCAGGTCCGGGGCCAACGTCCTGACTTTC | CASSLVSRSGANVLTF
- | TRBD2 | TRBJ2-3 | TRBV7-2 | TGTGCCAGCAGCTTCCGGCGGGGGAGCACAGATACGCAGTATTTT | CASSFRRGSTDTQYF
many | - | TRBJ1-6 | TRBV20-1 | TGCAGTGCCCCGCCCGGGAATTCACCCCTCCACTTT | CSAPPGNSPLHF
many | TRBD2 | TRBJ2-5 | TRBV5-1 | TGCGCCAGCAGCTTTAGACTAGCGGATGAAGAGACCCAGTACTTC | CASSFRLADEETQYF
- | - | TRBJ2-1 | TRBV11-2 | TGTGCCAGCAGCTTAGTACAGGCCAGGTACAATGAGCAGTTCTTC | CASSLVQARYNEQFF
many | TRBD1 | TRBJ2-3 | TRBV9 | TGTGCCAGCAGCACGGACAGGGCGGCAGATACGCAGTATTTT | CASSTDRAADTQYF
many | - | TRBJ2-3 | TRBV18 | TGTGCCAGCTCACCACAGGATACGCAGTATTTT | CASSPQDTQYF
few | - | TRBJ2-5 | TRBV20-1 | TGCAGTGCTAGAGGACAGCAAGAGACCCAGTACTTC | CSARGQQETQYF
many | - | TRBJ1-1 | TRBV4-1 | TGCGCCAGCAGCCCGCTGGGAGGGGTGGGCTCTGAAGCTTTCTTT | CASSPLGGVGSEAFF
many | - | TRBJ1-5 | TRBV2 | TGTGCCAGCAGTGAAGAGGGTCAGCCCCAGCATTTT | CASSEEGQPQHF
- | - | TRBJ2-3 | TRBV29-1 | TGCAGCGTCGACCGGGACGGCGCGTCAGATACGCAGTATTTT | CSVDRDGASDTQYF
- | TRBD1 | TRBJ2-5 | TRBV28 | TGTGCCAGCAGTTTAGCAGGGGGCGGAGAGACCCAGTACTTC | CASSLAGGGETQYF
many | - | TRBJ2-1 | TRBV21-1 | TGTGTCCCTATGAGTGAGCAGTTCTTC | CVPMSEQFF
many | - | TRBJ2-7 | TRBV12-3/TRBV12-4 | TGTGCCAGCAGTTTCCGGGGAGCCTACGAGCAGTACTTC | CASSFRGAYEQYF
- | - | TRBJ2-7 | TRBV14 | TGTGCCAGCAGCCCACTTTTAACTCTCCGGGCCGAAACCTACGAGCAGTACTTC | CASSPLLTLRAETYEQYF
many | TRBD1 | TRBJ1-5 | TRBV4-1 | TGCGCCAGCAGCCAAGGGACAGGGCGAGACCAGCCCCAGCATTTT | CASSQGTGRDQPQHF
many | - | TRBJ1-3 | TRBV20-1 | TGCAGTGCTAGAGCGGCGGGCAGGAAGGAGTCCGGAACCATATATTTT | CSARAAGRKESGTIYF
many | - | TRBJ1-4 | TRBV6-6 | TGTGCCAGCAGAGGTTCGGGTGAAAAACTGTTTTTT | CASRGSGEKLFF
few | - | TRBJ2-6 | TRBV7-1 | TGTGCCAGCAGCTCCCATGTGTCCGGGGCCAACGTCCTGACTTTC | CASSSHVSGANVLTF
many | TRBD1 | TRBJ2-7 | TRBV28 | TGTGCCAGCAGACAGGACAGGGTCCGGGAGCAGTACTTC | CASRQDRVREQYF
- | TRBD1 | TRBJ2-1 | TRBV18 | TGTGCCAGCTCACCACCCATACAGGGGGCAAACAATGAGCAGTTCTTC | CASSPPIQGANNEQFF
many | TRBD1 | TRBJ2-1 | TRBV23-1 | TGCGCCAGCAGTCAACGACGGGACAGGGAGTTGGGTGAGCAGTTCTTC | CASSQRRDRELGEQFF
- | - | TRBJ2-3 | TRBV29-1 | TGCAGCGTTGTGCCCGGACTCACCATAGGAGATACGCAGTATTTT | CSVVPGLTIGDTQYF
many | TRBD1 | TRBJ1-4 | TRBV20-1 | TGCAGTGCTGTGGCCGGGACAGGGGTAATGGATAATGAAAAACTGTTTTTT | CSAVAGTGVMDNEKLFF
many | TRBD2 | TRBJ2-1 | TRBV5-5 | TGTGCCAGCAGCTTCTTGGCGGGGGAAGAGCAGTTCTTC | CASSFLAGEEQFF
many | - | TRBJ1-1 | TRBV12-3/TRBV12-4 | TGTGCCAGCAGTTTGGGGGCTAAGACTGAAGCTTTCTTT | CASSLGAKTEAFF